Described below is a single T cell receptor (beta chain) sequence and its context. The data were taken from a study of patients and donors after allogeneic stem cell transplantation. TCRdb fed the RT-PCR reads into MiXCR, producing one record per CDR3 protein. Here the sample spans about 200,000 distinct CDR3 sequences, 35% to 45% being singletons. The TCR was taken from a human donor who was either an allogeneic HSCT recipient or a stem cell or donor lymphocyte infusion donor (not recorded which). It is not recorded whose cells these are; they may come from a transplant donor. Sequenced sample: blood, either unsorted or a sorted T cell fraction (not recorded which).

The CDR3 DNA is TGTGCCAGCGGCAGGGCCACACAAGAGACCCAGTACTTC. This sequence encodes CASGRATQETQYF. V and J are TRBV28 and TRBJ2-5, with D perhaps TRBD1 (5 bases). This CDR3 spans 13 amino acids. Germline V lookup: CDR1 MDHEN, CDR2 SYDVKM. The V end was cut by 8 bases, the J end by 2 bases, with 12 bases between.